The 18 T cell receptor beta chains below all came from one sample that was sequenced in a study of T cell responses to AZD1222 COVID-19 vaccine. Libraries were prepared by immunoSEQ multiplex PCR; TCRdb keeps only in-frame clonotypes and omits some of them. The sample has about 140,000 clones, and its top ten clones hold about 2.3%. Source material: peripheral blood. All receptors come from an adult in good health.

This sequence joins TRBV19 and TRBJ1-1, with 8 bases aligning to TRBD1. This CDR3 has 14 amino acids. V trimming: 6 bases; J trimming: 4 bases; junction bases outside the gene matches: 7. Germline V gene data show CDR1 as LNHDA and CDR2 as SQIVND (reference sequence). CDR3 sequence: CASSRQGYTTEAFF. The DNA of the CDR3 is TGTGCCAGTAGCAGACAGGGGTACACCACTGAAGCTTTCTTT.

The chain couples TRBV7-8 to TRBJ2-3; TRBD2 aligns across 12 bases. The CDR3 runs to 19 residues. The germline V gene encodes CDR1 SGHVS and CDR2 FQNEAQ. Trimming at V came to 4 bases and at J to 1 base, leaving 12 bases not matched to a gene. CDR3 sequence (DNA): TGTGCCAGCAGCTCAGGCTGGCTAGCGGGGGGGCACGGCACAGATACGCAGTATTTT. It codes for CASSSGWLAGGHGTDTQYF.

V and J are TRBV2 and TRBJ1-6; D is perhaps TRBD1 (6 bases). CDR1 is SNHLY, CDR2 FYNNEI, per germline. This CDR3 is built from 13 residues. V lost 7 bases and J 9 bases, leaving 13 bases between the germline ends. The CDR3 region is CASTLGAGSPLHF. CDR3 coding DNA: TGTGCCAGCACCCTGGGGGCTGGTTCACCCCTCCACTTT.

The rearrangement joins TRBV6-1 to TRBJ2-7; D is possibly TRBD2 (6 bases). V lost 2 bases and J 2 bases, leaving 10 bases between the germline ends. CDR1 and CDR2 (germline): MNHNS, SASEGT. The CDR3 spans 14 residues. This CDR3 is CASSEWDFPYEQYF. The DNA for the CDR3 is TGTGCCAGCAGTGAATGGGACTTTCCCTACGAGCAGTACTTC.

V gene TRBV9 combines with J gene TRBJ1-5; TRBD1 matches 7 bases. J was trimmed by 2 bases and V by 7 bases; bases with no gene match: 9. This CDR3 region has 15 residues. From germline, CDR1 is SGDLS and CDR2 YYNGEE. CDR3 residues: CASQQGTKGNQPQHF. Here the CDR3 DNA reads TGTGCCAGCCAACAGGGGACTAAGGGCAATCAGCCCCAGCATTTT.

The rearrangement joins TRBV5-1 to TRBJ1-4; possibly TRBD1 for D (6 bases). This CDR3 contains 15 residues. Trimming stripped 6 bases from V and 0 bases from J, with 12 bases between. The germline CDR1 and CDR2 sequences are SGHRS and YFSETQ. In DNA form, the CDR3 reads TGCGCCAGCACGACAGGTTCGGCAACTAATGAAAAACTGTTTTTT. Amino acids: CASTTGSATNEKLFF.

A word on this clone: Within the sample, other DNA sequences also encode this same CDR3. This chain connects TRBV29-1 to TRBJ1-1; D call uncertain. Germline loops: CDR1 SQVTM, CDR2 ANQGSEA. There are 11 residues in the CDR3. V was trimmed by 6 bases and J by 5 bases, leaving 10 bases between them. The CDR3 sequence: CSVPEGTEAFF. The DNA of the CDR3 is TGCAGCGTACCCGAGGGTACTGAAGCTTTCTTT.

J is TRBJ2-7 and V is TRBV11-3, with 8 bases that match TRBD1. J was trimmed by 3 bases and V by 5 bases; bases with no gene match: 3. This CDR3 comprises 13 residues. Germline V gene data show CDR1 as SGHNT and CDR2 as YENEEA. In nucleotides, the CDR3 is TGTGCCAGCAGCCCCGGGACAGGCTACGAGCAGTACTTC. It is translated as CASSPGTGYEQYF.

The chain employs TRBV7-8 and TRBJ2-3; D remains ambiguous. V was trimmed by 5 bases and J by 2 bases, leaving 20 bases between them. CDR3 length: 17 amino acids. CDR1 is SGHVS and CDR2 is FQNEAQ in the germline V gene. The DNA for the CDR3 is TGTGCCAGCAGCCCACTGGGCACCTGGACCAACACAGATACGCAGTATTTT. As protein: CASSPLGTWTNTDTQYF.

The rearrangement joins TRBV4-3 to TRBJ1-2; D is unclear. CDR1 is LGHNA, CDR2 YSLEER, per germline. The V end lost 1 base, the J end lost 2 bases, and 11 bases lay between the germline ends. The CDR3 runs to 15 residues. DNA of the CDR3: TGCGCCAGCAGCCAAGGCCGGAGTCCCAACTATGGCTACACCTTC. It is translated as CASSQGRSPNYGYTF.

The genes are TRBV12-3 or TRBV12-4 and TRBJ1-5; D remains unclear. The V gene lost 3 bases and the J gene lost 4 bases, with 1 base spanning the gap. This CDR3 is built from 11 residues. The CDR3 sequence is CASSFNQPQHF. CDR3 bases: TGTGCCAGCAGTTTTAATCAGCCCCAGCATTTT.

The chain carries TRBV19 and TRBJ2-1; D is unclear. Trimming pared 4 bases from V and 6 bases from J, leaving 10 bases between. The length of the CDR3 is 13 residues. CDR1 LNHDA and CDR2 SQIVND come from the germline V gene (reference sequence). The CDR3 is CASSTGSGNEQFF. The CDR3 bases are TGTGCCAGTAGTACCGGTTCGGGCAATGAGCAGTTCTTC.

The chain carries TRBV3-1 (or the pseudogene TRBV3-2) and TRBJ1-3; 7 bases align to TRBD1. Trimming removed 1 base from V and 7 bases from J; junction bases left unmatched: 7. Per germline, CDR1 LGHDT and CDR2 YNNKEL (reference sequence). This CDR3 is 15 amino acids long. The CDR3 reads CASSQGPRGDNTIYF. Here the CDR3 DNA reads TGTGCCAGCAGCCAAGGCCCCAGGGGGGACAACACCATATATTTT.

This chain joins TRBV6-1 and TRBJ1-5; D not resolved. The CDR3 spans 15 residues. Per germline, CDR1 MNHNS and CDR2 SASEGT. V gave up 3 bases and J gave up 3 bases, with 12 bases separating them. The CDR3 here is CASSDVTQDNQPQHF. The CDR3 DNA reads TGTGCCAGCAGTGACGTGACACAAGACAATCAGCCCCAGCATTTT.

The chain couples TRBV3-1 (or the pseudogene TRBV3-2) to TRBJ2-7, with 7 nucleotides matching TRBD1. There are 15 residues in the CDR3. The trim removed 4 bases at V and 3 bases at J, leaving 9 bases unmatched. CDR1 is LGHDT, CDR2 YNNKEL, per germline (reference sequence). CDR3 loop: CASSPVTGSIYEQYF. DNA of the CDR3: TGTGCCAGCAGCCCCGTGACAGGGTCGATCTACGAGCAGTACTTC.

This chain connects TRBV9 to TRBJ1-1; D may be TRBD1 (5 bases). Germline-derived CDR1 and CDR2 are SGDLS and YYNGEE. This CDR3 region has 15 residues. The ends were cut back, 3 bases at V and 4 bases at J, with 16 bases in the middle. The CDR3 reads CASSAGGADITEAFF. The CDR3 coding sequence is TGTGCCAGCAGCGCAGGTGGGGCAGACATCACTGAAGCTTTCTTT.

This chain uses TRBV19 with TRBJ1-5, with TRBD1 matching 8 bases. The CDR3 sequence is 13 residues long. Trimming at V came to 6 bases and at J to 7 bases, leaving 5 bases not matched to a gene. Germline CDR1 is LNHDA and CDR2 is SQIVND (reference sequence). In nucleotides, the CDR3 is TGTGCCAGTAGCACGGACAGGGTGCAGCCCCAGCATTTT. As protein: CASSTDRVQPQHF.

V and J are TRBV19 and TRBJ2-3; tentatively, D is TRBD1 or TRBD2 (5 bases each). The length of the CDR3 is 14 residues. Germline V CDR1 and CDR2: LNHDA, SQIVND (reference sequence). Deletions cut 2 bases from V and 6 bases from J, with 12 bases between. In DNA form, the CDR3 reads TGTGCCAGTAGTATACTAGGGACCGGGGATACGCAGTATTTT. Protein product: CASSILGTGDTQYF.